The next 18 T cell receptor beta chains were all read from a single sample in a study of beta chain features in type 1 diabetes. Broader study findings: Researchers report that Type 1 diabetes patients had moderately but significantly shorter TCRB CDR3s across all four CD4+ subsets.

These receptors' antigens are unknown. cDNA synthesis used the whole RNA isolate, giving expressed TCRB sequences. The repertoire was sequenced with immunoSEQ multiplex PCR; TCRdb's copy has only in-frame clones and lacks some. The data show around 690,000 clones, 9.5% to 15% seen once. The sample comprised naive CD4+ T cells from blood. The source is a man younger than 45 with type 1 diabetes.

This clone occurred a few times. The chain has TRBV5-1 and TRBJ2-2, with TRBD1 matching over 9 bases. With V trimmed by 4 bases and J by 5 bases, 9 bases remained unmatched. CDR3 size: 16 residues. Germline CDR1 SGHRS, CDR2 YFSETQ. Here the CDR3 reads CASSHGQGSDTGELFF. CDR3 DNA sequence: TGCGCCAGCAGCCATGGACAGGGGAGTGATACCGGGGAGCTGTTTTTT.

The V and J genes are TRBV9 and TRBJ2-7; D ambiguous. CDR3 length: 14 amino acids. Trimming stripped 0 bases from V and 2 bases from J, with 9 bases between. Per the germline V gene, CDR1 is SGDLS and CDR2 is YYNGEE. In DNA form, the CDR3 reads TGTGCCAGCAGCGTAGTCTCCAGGACCTACGAGCAGTACTTC. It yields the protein CASSVVSRTYEQYF.

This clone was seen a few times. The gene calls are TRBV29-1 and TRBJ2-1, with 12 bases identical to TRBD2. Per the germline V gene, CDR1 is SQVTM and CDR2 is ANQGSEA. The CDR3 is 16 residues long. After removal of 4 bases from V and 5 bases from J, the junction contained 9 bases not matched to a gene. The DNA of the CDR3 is TGCAGCGTTGTTGGGCCTAGCGGGGGGGCAAACAATGAGCAGTTCTTC. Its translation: CSVVGPSGGANNEQFF.

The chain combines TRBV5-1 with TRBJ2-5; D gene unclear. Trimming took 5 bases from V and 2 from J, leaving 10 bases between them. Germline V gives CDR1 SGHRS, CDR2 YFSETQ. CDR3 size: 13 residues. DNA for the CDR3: TGCGCCAGCAGTTCGCCCAGACAAGAGACCCAGTACTTC. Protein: CASSSPRQETQYF.

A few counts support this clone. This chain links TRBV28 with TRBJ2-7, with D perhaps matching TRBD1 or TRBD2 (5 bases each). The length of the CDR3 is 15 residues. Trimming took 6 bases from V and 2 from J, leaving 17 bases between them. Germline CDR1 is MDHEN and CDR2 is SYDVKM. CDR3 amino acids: CASSQTRDGTYEQYF. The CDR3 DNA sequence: TGTGCCAGCAGCCAAACTCGGGACGGCACCTACGAGCAGTACTTC.

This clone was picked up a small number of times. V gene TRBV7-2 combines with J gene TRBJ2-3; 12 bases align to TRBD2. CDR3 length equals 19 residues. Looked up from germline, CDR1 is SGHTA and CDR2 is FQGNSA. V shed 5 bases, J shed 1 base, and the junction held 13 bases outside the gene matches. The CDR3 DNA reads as TGTGCCAGCAGCACATGGACTAGCGGGAAGTCCGGGGGCACAGATACGCAGTATTTT. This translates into CASSTWTSGKSGGTDTQYF.

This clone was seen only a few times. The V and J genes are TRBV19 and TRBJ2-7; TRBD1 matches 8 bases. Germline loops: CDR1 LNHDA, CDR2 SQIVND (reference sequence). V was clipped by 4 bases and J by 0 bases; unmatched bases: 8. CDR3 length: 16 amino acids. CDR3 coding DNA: TGTGCCAGTAGTACCGAACGACAGGGGAACTCCTACGAGCAGTACTTC. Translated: CASSTERQGNSYEQYF.

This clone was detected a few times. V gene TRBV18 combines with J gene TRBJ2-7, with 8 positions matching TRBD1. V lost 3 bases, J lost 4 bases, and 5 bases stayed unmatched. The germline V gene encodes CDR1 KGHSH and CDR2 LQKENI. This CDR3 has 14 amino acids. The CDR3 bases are TGTGCCAGCTCACCCGGGACAGGACAATACGAGCAGTACTTC. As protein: CASSPGTGQYEQYF.

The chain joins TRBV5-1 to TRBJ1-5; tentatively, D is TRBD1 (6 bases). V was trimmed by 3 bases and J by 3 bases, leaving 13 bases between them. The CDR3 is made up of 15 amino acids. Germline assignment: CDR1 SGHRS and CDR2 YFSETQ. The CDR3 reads CASSSQGGPNQPQHF. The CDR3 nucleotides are TGCGCCAGCAGCTCACAGGGAGGGCCCAATCAGCCCCAGCATTTT.

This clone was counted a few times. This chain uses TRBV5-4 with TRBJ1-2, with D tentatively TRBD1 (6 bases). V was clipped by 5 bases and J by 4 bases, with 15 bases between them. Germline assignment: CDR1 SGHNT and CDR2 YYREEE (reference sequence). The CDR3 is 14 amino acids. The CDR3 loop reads CASRTEGGTYGYTF. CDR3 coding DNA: TGTGCCAGCAGGACGGAAGGGGGGACCTATGGCTACACCTTC.

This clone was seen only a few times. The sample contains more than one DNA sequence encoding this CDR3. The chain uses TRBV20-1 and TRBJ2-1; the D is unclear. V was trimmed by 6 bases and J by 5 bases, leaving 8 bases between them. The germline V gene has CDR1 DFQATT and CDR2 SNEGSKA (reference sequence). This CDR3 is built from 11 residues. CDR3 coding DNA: TGCAGTGCCACCGAAAACAATGAGCAGTTCTTC. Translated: CSATENNEQFF.

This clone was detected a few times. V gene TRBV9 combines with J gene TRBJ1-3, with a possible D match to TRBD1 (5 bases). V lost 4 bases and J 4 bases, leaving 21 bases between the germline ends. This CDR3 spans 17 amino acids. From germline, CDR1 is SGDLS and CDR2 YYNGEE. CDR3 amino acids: CASSPRDGPRMGNTIYF. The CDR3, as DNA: TGTGCCAGCAGCCCGAGGGACGGCCCTCGAATGGGAAACACCATATATTTT.

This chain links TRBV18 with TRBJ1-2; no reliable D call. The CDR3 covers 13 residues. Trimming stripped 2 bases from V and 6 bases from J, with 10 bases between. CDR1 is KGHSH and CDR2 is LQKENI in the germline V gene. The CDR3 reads CASSPSGNNGYTF. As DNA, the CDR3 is TGTGCCAGCTCACCATCGGGGAACAATGGCTACACCTTC.

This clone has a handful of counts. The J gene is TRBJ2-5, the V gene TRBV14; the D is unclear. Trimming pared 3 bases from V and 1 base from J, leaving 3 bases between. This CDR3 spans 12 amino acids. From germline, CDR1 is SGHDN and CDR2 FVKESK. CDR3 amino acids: CASSQSQETQYF. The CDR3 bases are TGTGCCAGCAGCCAGAGCCAAGAGACCCAGTACTTC.

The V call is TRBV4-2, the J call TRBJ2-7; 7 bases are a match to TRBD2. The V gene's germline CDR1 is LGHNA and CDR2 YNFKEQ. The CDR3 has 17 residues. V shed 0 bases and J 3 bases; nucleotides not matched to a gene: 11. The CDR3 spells CASSQEMRRGSLYEQYF. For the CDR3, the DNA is TGTGCCAGCAGCCAAGAGATGAGGCGGGGGAGCCTCTACGAGCAGTACTTC.

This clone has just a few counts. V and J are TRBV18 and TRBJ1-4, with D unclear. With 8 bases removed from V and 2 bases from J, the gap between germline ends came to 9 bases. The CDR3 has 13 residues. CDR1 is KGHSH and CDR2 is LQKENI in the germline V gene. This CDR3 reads CASTLRTNEKLFF. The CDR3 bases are TGTGCCAGCACTCTGAGGACTAATGAAAAACTGTTTTTT.

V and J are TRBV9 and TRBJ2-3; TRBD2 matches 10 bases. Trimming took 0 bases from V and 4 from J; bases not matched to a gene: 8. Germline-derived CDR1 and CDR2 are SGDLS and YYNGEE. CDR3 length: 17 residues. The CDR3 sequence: CASSVAPSGGPADTQYF. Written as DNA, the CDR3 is TGTGCCAGCAGCGTAGCTCCTAGCGGGGGTCCGGCAGATACGCAGTATTTT.

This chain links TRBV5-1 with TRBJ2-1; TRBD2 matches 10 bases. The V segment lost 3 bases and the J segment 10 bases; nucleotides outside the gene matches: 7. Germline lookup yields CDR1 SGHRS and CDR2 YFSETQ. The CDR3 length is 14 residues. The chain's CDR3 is CASSSVAGGPEQFF. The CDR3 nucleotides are TGCGCCAGCAGCTCGGTAGCGGGGGGCCCCGAGCAGTTCTTC.